This record concerns one TCR beta chain sequence. This record comes from a study of blood T cell repertoires in COVID-19. This CDR3 has 18 amino acids. Germline V gives CDR1 LNHDA, CDR2 SQIVND (reference sequence). Trimming at V came to 3 bases and at J to 4 bases, leaving 16 bases not matched to a gene. Sequenced by immunoSEQ multiplex PCR; TCRdb stores in-frame clones only, minus some. The sample yields 45,000 to 50,000 clones, about nine tenths seen once. The genes are TRBV19 and TRBJ1-1; 8 nucleotides match TRBD1. The sequence came from a woman of 80 years or more with COVID-19, enrolled during active disease. Sequencing was done on a sample of peripheral blood. The CDR3 loop is CASSIPSGGVLFGTEAFF. DNA for the CDR3: TGTGCCAGTAGTATCCCGTCAGGGGGCGTTCTGTTTGGCACTGAAGCTTTCTTT.